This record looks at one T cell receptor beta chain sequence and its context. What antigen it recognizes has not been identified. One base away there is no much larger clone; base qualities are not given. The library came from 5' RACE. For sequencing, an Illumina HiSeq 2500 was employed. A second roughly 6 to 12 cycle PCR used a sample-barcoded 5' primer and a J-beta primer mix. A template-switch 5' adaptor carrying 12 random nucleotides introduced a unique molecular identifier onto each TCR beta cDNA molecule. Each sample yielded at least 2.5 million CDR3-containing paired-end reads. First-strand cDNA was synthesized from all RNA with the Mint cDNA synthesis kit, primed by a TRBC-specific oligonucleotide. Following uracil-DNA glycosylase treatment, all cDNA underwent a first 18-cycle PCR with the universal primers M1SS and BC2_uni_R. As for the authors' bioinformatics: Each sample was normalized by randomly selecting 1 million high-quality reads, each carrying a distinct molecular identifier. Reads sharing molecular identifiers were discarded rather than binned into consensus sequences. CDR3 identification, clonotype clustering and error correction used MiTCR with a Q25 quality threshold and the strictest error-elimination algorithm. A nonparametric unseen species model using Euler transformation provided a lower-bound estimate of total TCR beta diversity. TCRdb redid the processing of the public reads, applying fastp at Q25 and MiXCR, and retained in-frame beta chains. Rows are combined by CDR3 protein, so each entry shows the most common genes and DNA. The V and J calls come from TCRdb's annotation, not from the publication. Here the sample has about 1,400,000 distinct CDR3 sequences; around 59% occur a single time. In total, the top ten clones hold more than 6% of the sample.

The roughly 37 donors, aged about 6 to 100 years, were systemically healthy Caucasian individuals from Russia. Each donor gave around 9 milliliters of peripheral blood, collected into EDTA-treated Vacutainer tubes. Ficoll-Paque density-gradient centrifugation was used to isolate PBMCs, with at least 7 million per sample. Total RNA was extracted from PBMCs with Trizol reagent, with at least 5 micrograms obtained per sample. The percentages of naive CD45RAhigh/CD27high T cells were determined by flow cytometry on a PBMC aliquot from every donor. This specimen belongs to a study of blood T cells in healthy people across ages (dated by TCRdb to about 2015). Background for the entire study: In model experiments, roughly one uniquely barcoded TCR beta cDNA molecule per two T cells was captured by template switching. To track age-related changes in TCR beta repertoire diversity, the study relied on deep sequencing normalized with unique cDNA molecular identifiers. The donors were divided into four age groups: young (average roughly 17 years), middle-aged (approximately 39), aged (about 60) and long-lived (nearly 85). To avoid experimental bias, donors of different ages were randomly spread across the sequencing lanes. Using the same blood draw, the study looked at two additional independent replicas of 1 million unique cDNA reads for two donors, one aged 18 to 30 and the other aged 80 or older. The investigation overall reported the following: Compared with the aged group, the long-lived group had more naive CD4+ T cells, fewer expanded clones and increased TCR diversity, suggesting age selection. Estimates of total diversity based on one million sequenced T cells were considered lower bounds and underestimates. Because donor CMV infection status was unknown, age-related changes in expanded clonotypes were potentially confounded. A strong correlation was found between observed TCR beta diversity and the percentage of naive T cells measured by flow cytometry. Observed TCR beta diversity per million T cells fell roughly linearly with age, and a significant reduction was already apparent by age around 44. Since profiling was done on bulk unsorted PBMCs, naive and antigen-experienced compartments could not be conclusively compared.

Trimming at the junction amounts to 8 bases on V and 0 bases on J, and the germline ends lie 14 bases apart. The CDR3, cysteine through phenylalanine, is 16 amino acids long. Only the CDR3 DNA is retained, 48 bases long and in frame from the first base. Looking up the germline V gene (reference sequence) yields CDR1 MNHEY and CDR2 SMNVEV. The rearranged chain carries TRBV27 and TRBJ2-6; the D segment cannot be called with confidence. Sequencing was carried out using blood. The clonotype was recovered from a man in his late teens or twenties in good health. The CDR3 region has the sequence CASAPPISSGANVLTF. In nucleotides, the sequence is TGTGCCAGCGCCCCTCCAATAAGCTCTGGGGCCAACGTCCTGACTTTC.